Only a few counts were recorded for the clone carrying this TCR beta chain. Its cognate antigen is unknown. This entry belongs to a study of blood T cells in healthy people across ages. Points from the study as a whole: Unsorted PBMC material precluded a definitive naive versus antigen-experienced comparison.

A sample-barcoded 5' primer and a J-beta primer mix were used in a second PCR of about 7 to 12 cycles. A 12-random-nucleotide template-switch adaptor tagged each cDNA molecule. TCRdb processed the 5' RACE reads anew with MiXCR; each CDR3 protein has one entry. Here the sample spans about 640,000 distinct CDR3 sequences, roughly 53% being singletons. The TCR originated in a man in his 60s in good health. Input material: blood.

The CDR3 nucleotides are TGCAGTGCTAGTGGATCCGGGACAGGGACCGATGAGCAGTTCTTC. It is translated as CSASGSGTGTDEQFF. This chain uses TRBV20-1 with TRBJ2-1; 9 positions match TRBD1. The V gene's germline CDR1 is DFQATT and CDR2 SNEGSKA (reference sequence). V was pared by 3 bases and J by 8 bases, with 11 bases of the junction left unmatched. The CDR3 covers 15 residues.